The entry below describes one T cell receptor (beta chain). This clone's antigen is unknown. Qualities for individual bases were not recorded, and no much larger clone is one base off. Library creation used the immunoSEQ multiplex PCR assay. RNA was extracted from all samples and reverse transcribed into cDNA as template for TCR sequencing. First-strand cDNA was synthesized with SuperScript III using a 2:1 mix of oligo-dT and random hexamers. A synthetic immune receptor repertoire was used to assess amplification bias, and residual bias was removed computationally. In the source study's methods: Raw reads were preprocessed to remove errors, and CDR3 was defined by IMGT conventions from the conserved cysteine to phenylalanine. Clonality was computed by normalizing Shannon entropy by log2 of the number of productive unique TCRs and subtracting the result from 1. Whether scalp clones were CD4 or CD8 was inferred by matching scalp TCRbeta sequences against CD4 and CD8 repertoires sorted from blood. TCRdb re-hosts the immuneACCESS table, in-frame sequences only. Its copies lack some clones; in the studies checked, an unresolved V gene accounts for under half of them, and the cause for the rest is not known. V and J calls and clone size are those listed in that table; D and trimming were worked out from the DNA. In all, the sample holds about 200,000 clones, and 50% to 60% of those were seen once. The ten largest clones add up to 3.3% of the sample.

Trimmed from V: 1 base; trimmed from J: 0 bases; junction bases lacking a gene match: 3. CDR1 and CDR2, looked up from the germline V gene (reference sequence), are GTSNPN and SVGIG. Its CDR3 holds 15 amino acids, cysteine through phenylalanine. Only CDR3 DNA remains: 45 bases, in frame from the first base. This entry comes from a study of CD8+ T cells in alopecia areata (dated by TCRdb to the late 2010s). In terms of the full investigation: Treated patients were enrolled in an open-label pilot trial of oral tofacitinib at 5 to 10 mg twice daily for moderate-to-severe alopecia areata. Patients stayed on tofacitinib for 6 to 18 months and then had 6 months of follow-up off drug so that delayed response and recurrence could be assessed. The SALT score, which quantifies the percentage of affected scalp surface area, was used to measure disease severity in treated patients. In both human patients and the C3H/HeJ mouse model, the study applied high-throughput TCRbeta sequencing to look at T cell clonal expansion in alopecia areata. Human TCRbeta sequencing covered scalp tissue and sorted CD4+ and CD8+ peripheral blood T cells from patchy and totalis/universalis alopecia areata patients and healthy controls. Tofacitinib-treated patients had biopsies at baseline and at 4 and 24 weeks of treatment, with a later scalp biopsy in several patients. Clonality in the scalp was compared among normal scalp (n=4), patchy alopecia areata scalp (n=8), and alopecia totalis/universalis scalp (n=8). RNA was obtained with the PAXgene miRNA kit for fixed scalp, the miRNeasy kit for PBMCs, and the RNeasy kit for mouse skin. Amplification of TCRbeta CDR3 regions was done by immunoSEQ multiplex PCR using 35 Vbeta forward primers and 13 Jbeta reverse primers.

Beyond this particular receptor, the publication reports: Because the treated cohort was small and had only one nonresponder, larger studies are needed to examine links between baseline CD8+ expansion and response. Compared with mice, TCR sequences shared between patients were less clear, possibly partly because of HLA diversity across the patient population. Higher clonality and more expanded CD8+ clones were observed in lesional scalp than in normal scalp, particularly in alopecia totalis/universalis, a finding suggestive of antigenic drive. Scalp TCR repertoire analysis is complicated because resident alphabeta T cells in normal human skin are also sequenced, whereas mouse skin is dominated by gammadelta T cells. Scalp clonality and the number of expanded CD8+ clones among the top 100 scalp clones were significantly decreased by tofacitinib. Many expanded lesional clones were found to persist in scalp and blood during tofacitinib treatment, and relapse after treatment cessation may be partly explained by this persistence.

The time point label, read with the paper, signifies: less than five weeks on oral tofacitinib. Reading the label with the study, this specimen's treatment or condition is: oral pan-JAK inhibitor, 5-10 mg twice daily. Lesional scalp punch biopsies and peripheral blood were collected from alopecia areata patients. PBMCs were isolated by density centrifugation and stained for CD3, CD4 and CD8, and CD4+ and CD8+ T cells were sorted on a FACSAria. The material sequenced was CD4+ T cells sorted from blood, taken at week 4, from a patient treated with tofacitinib. The clonotype was recovered from a human donor with alopecia areata. The rearrangement joined TRBV30 to TRBJ2-1; TRBD2 matches 7 bases in the middle. The CDR3 protein: CAWSGGRASYNEQFF. Here is the DNA: TGTGCCTGGAGTGGTGGGAGGGCCTCCTACAATGAGCAGTTCTTC.